This T cell receptor beta chain was found in a study of human T cells and chemical hapten exposure. Stated time point: patch test 3, about 24 weeks after DPC sensitization. Indicated treatment: therapeutic diphenylcyclopropenone sensitization with weekly scalp DPC. The authors' total RNA extraction used unfractionated whole blood. TCRdb redid the calling of the RACE reads with MiXCR, one entry per CDR3 protein. Among approximately 110,000 distinct CDR3 sequences, approximately 36% were seen once, and the ten largest hold roughly 2.5%. Only a few counts were recorded for this clonotype. This TCR came from a man aged 40-50 years with alopecia areata. Some clones in this sample may be carry-over from other donors' samples. Sequencing was performed on whole blood, taken in connection with sensitization to the hapten diphenylcyclopropenone (DPC).

In DNA form, the CDR3 reads TGCAGCGTGACCGGGGGACTAGCGGGGATAGATGAGCAGTTCTTC. It encodes CSVTGGLAGIDEQFF. This sequence joins TRBV29-1 and TRBJ2-1; 13 bases fit TRBD2. The germline CDR1 and CDR2 sequences are SQVTM and ANQGSEA. V shed 6 bases and J 8 bases; nucleotides not matched to a gene: 10. CDR3 size: 15 residues.